This is a list of T cell receptor beta chains from one sample in a study of blood T cell repertoires in COVID-19. Assay: immunoSEQ multiplex PCR; the TCRdb copy retains only in-frame clones and omits some. The sample yields about 190,000 clones, around 80% seen once. Specimen: peripheral blood. The origin of the receptors is a man aged 50 to 60 who had recovered from COVID-19. CDR3s include the opening cysteine and the closing phenylalanine or tryptophan. A D gene is named only where the DNA matches it firmly. The size field is filled for only some rows; it gives once, few, many or a size class.

>few|14|TRBD1|TRBV19|TRBJ2-1
CASGRQGAFNEQFF
TGTGCCAGTGGGCGGCAGGGGGCTTTTAATGAGCAGTTCTTC
>NA|13|TRBD1|TRBV4-2|TRBJ2-1
CASTGTGNNEQFF
TGTGCCAGCACCGGGACAGGGAACAATGAGCAGTTCTTC
>once|14|NA|TRBV7-8|TRBJ1-1
CASSLAGGTTEAFF
TGTGCCAGCAGCTTAGCGGGGGGTACCACTGAAGCTTTCTTT
>NA|14|NA|TRBV27|TRBJ1-2
CASSAYGQTYGYTF
TGTGCCAGCAGTGCCTATGGACAGACCTATGGCTACACCTTC
>NA|15|NA|TRBV15|TRBJ2-1
CATSRGGFTYDEQFF
TGTGCCACCAGCAGAGGAGGGTTTACATACGATGAGCAGTTCTTC
>NA|13|TRBD2|TRBV9|TRBJ2-4
CASSVRTSGPSNF
TGTGCCAGCAGCGTAAGGACTAGCGGCCCTTCAAACTTC
>NA|15|NA|TRBV28|TRBJ2-3
CASSLLGRGTDTQYF
TGTGCCAGCAGTTTATTAGGCAGGGGCACAGATACGCAGTATTTT
>NA|15|TRBD1|TRBV27|TRBJ2-7
CASSISGTGAYEQYF
TGTGCCAGCAGTATATCCGGGACAGGGGCCTACGAGCAGTACTTC
>few|18|NA|TRBV9|TRBJ1-3
CASSVDPPGQTSGNTIYF
TGTGCCAGCAGCGTAGATCCCCCCGGACAGACCTCTGGAAACACCATATATTTT
>NA|12|NA|TRBV12-3/TRBV12-4|TRBJ2-2
CASSPGTGELFF
TGTGCCAGCAGTCCGGGCACCGGGGAGCTGTTTTTT
>NA|10|NA|TRBV28|TRBJ1-2
CASLQGGYTF
TGTGCCAGCCTCCAGGGGGGCTACACCTTC
>NA|12|NA|TRBV12-3/TRBV12-4|TRBJ2-1
CASSDGVNEQFF
TGTGCCAGCAGTGACGGGGTAAATGAGCAGTTCTTC
>NA|14|NA|TRBV5-4|TRBJ2-7
CASSTQEGLYEQYF
TGTGCCAGCAGCACCCAAGAGGGATTGTACGAGCAGTACTTC
>NA|14|TRBD1|TRBV6-5|TRBJ1-2
CATYTIRGAGGYTF
TGTGCCACCTATACCATCAGGGGGGCTGGTGGCTACACCTTC
>NA|15|TRBD1|TRBV6-7|TRBJ2-1
CASSPGQGRVNQQFF
TGTGCCAGCAGCCCGGGACAGGGTAGAGTAAATCAGCAGTTCTTC
>NA|15|TRBD1|TRBV19|TRBJ1-5
CASRLDRVTYQPQHF
TGTGCCAGCCGGTTAGACAGGGTTACCTATCAGCCCCAGCATTTT
>NA|17|TRBD2|TRBV27|TRBJ2-3
CASSFLRGLGLTDTQYF
TGTGCCAGCAGTTTCCTCCGTGGACTAGGACTCACAGATACGCAGTATTTT
>NA|14|TRBD1|TRBV5-5|TRBJ1-2
CASSSVQGAGGYTF
TGTGCCAGCAGCTCGGTGCAGGGGGCTGGAGGCTACACCTTC
>NA|13|NA|TRBV19|TRBJ1-4
CASSPQGEWELFF
TGTGCCAGTAGTCCCCAGGGCGAATGGGAACTGTTTTTT
>NA|17|NA|TRBV5-8|TRBJ1-6
CASSLNELRLNYSPLHF
TGTGCCAGCAGCTTGAATGAATTGCGGCTAAACTATTCACCCCTCCACTTT
>NA|16|TRBD1|TRBV27|TRBJ1-5
CASSFIETGIPQPQHF
TGTGCCAGCAGTTTCATTGAGACAGGGATCCCTCAGCCCCAGCATTTT
>NA|13|TRBD2|TRBV6-6|TRBJ2-7
CASSYSRGGEQYF
TGTGCCAGCAGTTACTCGCGGGGGGGCGAGCAGTACTTC
>NA|12|NA|TRBV30|TRBJ2-7
CAWSDLVPEQYF
TGTGCCTGGAGTGATCTCGTCCCCGAGCAGTACTTC
>NA|15|NA|TRBV5-4|TRBJ2-3
CASSLANRGSDTQYF
TGTGCCAGCAGCTTGGCCAATCGGGGATCAGATACGCAGTATTTT
>few|13|NA|TRBV7-9|TRBJ1-5
CASSLQGSEPQHF
TGTGCCAGCAGCTTACAGGGGTCGGAGCCCCAGCATTTT
>NA|15|TRBD1|TRBV5-1|TRBJ1-1
CASSLDTGVWTEAFF
TGCGCCAGCAGCTTGGACACAGGGGTGTGGACTGAAGCTTTCTTT
>NA|14|TRBD1|TRBV27|TRBJ2-3
CASAGQGIPDTQYF
TGTGCCAGCGCAGGACAGGGGATCCCAGATACGCAGTATTTT
>NA|14|TRBD1|TRBV6-5|TRBJ2-1
CASSRGTGRGEQFF
TGTGCCAGCAGCCGCGGGACAGGGAGGGGTGAGCAGTTCTTC
>NA|16|TRBD1|TRBV19|TRBJ2-7
CASSIAGTGGIMEQYF
TGTGCCAGTAGTATAGCCGGGACAGGGGGTATAATGGAGCAGTACTTC
>NA|17|NA|TRBV5-1|TRBJ2-5
CASSLANPYVGGETQYF
TGCGCCAGCAGCTTGGCCAATCCCTATGTCGGAGGAGAGACCCAGTACTTC
>NA|16|NA|TRBV5-1|TRBJ2-1
CASSSRAGPFNNEQFF
TGCGCCAGCAGCTCGAGGGCCGGTCCCTTTAACAATGAGCAGTTCTTC
>NA|14|NA|TRBV5-6|TRBJ1-6
CASSLYSQDSPLHF
TGTGCCAGCAGCTTGTACTCCCAGGATTCACCCCTCCACTTT
>NA|16|TRBD2|TRBV29-1|TRBJ2-1
CSVGNLVGGKRHEQFF
TGCAGCGTTGGCAATCTGGTGGGGGGGAAAAGGCATGAGCAGTTCTTC
>few|15|NA|TRBV5-1|TRBJ2-7
CASSFSRGSNYEQYF
TGCGCCAGCAGCTTCTCGCGCGGGTCCAACTACGAGCAGTACTTC
>NA|13|NA|TRBV7-3|TRBJ2-1
CASSLNRETEQFF
TGTGCCAGCAGCTTAAATCGGGAGACGGAGCAGTTCTTC
>NA|14|TRBD1|TRBV12-5|TRBJ2-7
CASGLLQGAYEQYF
TGTGCTAGTGGTTTATTGCAGGGGGCCTACGAGCAGTACTTC
>few|13|NA|TRBV4-1|TRBJ2-3
CASSQGYGDTQYF
TGCGCCAGCAGCCAAGGGTACGGTGATACGCAGTATTTT
>once|14|NA|TRBV5-1|TRBJ2-7
CASSLDSSIYEQYF
TGCGCCAGCAGCTTGGATTCTAGTATCTACGAGCAGTACTTC
>NA|15|NA|TRBV6-1|TRBJ2-7
CASSEASGQLYEQYF
TGTGCCAGCAGTGAAGCGTCGGGACAACTCTACGAGCAGTACTTC
>NA|18|NA|TRBV11-2|TRBJ1-1
CASSLGRMHGGPDTEAFF
TGTGCCAGCAGCTTAGGCCGAATGCATGGGGGCCCGGACACTGAAGCTTTCTTT
>NA|17|TRBD2|TRBV3-1/TRBV3-2|TRBJ2-4
CASSQVSSGGTKNIQYF
TGTGCCAGCAGCCAAGTGTCAAGCGGGGGAACCAAAAACATTCAGTACTTC
>few|13|TRBD1|TRBV10-2|TRBJ1-2
CASLGQLAYGYTF
TGCGCCAGCTTGGGACAGTTGGCCTATGGCTACACCTTC
>once|13|NA|TRBV7-3|TRBJ1-1
CASSPPGNTEAFF
TGTGCCAGCAGCCCTCCAGGGAACACTGAAGCTTTCTTT
>few|15|TRBD2|TRBV9|TRBJ2-1
CASSISGRAVYEQFF
TGTGCCAGCAGCATTAGCGGGAGGGCCGTCTATGAGCAGTTCTTC
>NA|15|NA|TRBV5-1|TRBJ2-3
CASSLGGSNTDTQYF
TGCGCCAGCAGCTTGGGTGGGAGTAACACAGATACGCAGTATTTT
>NA|16|NA|TRBV28|TRBJ1-4
CASRQRGGLSNEKLFF
TGTGCCAGCAGGCAACGCGGGGGTCTATCTAATGAAAAACTGTTTTTT
>many|16|TRBD1|TRBV25-1|TRBJ2-7
CASSESIGQGAGEQYF
TGTGCCAGCAGTGAATCTATCGGGCAGGGGGCGGGCGAGCAGTACTTC
>NA|15|NA|TRBV2|TRBJ1-5
CASSEALGGNQPQHF
TGTGCCAGCAGTGAAGCGCTTGGGGGGAATCAGCCCCAGCATTTT
>NA|14|NA|TRBV27|TRBJ2-6
CASSLRGGANVLTF
TGTGCCAGCAGTTTAAGAGGAGGGGCCAACGTCCTGACTTTC
>NA|15|NA|TRBV7-2|TRBJ2-5
CASSPGSAYQETQYF
TGTGCCAGCAGCCCCGGTAGCGCGTACCAAGAGACCCAGTACTTC
>NA|18|TRBD2|TRBV30|TRBJ2-1
CAWSGVISGRGLYNEQFF
TGTGCCTGGAGTGGGGTAATTAGCGGGAGGGGCTTGTACAATGAGCAGTTCTTC
>NA|15|NA|TRBV3-1/TRBV3-2|TRBJ1-5
CASSQGLYSNQPQHF
TGTGCCAGCAGCCAAGGACTTTATAGCAATCAGCCCCAGCATTTT
>NA|16|NA|TRBV13|TRBJ1-2
CASSLRGPEANYGYTF
TGTGCCAGCAGCTTAAGGGGCCCAGAAGCAAACTATGGCTACACCTTC
>NA|11|TRBD1|TRBV10-3|TRBJ2-7
CAISTGGEQYF
TGTGCCATCAGTACAGGGGGCGAGCAGTACTTC
>NA|16|NA|TRBV4-2|TRBJ1-2
CASSQDQQGVLTGYTF
TGTGCCAGCAGCCAGGACCAACAGGGAGTTCTTACAGGCTACACCTTC
>NA|20|TRBD1|TRBV5-3|TRBJ2-3
CARSFLSGTGIRVGTDTQYF
TGTGCCAGAAGCTTCCTCTCCGGGACAGGGATTAGAGTGGGCACAGATACGCAGTATTTT